The subject of this entry is one TCR beta chain. Its antigen is as yet unknown. The memory fraction was CD4+CD45RO+CD25- cells. General study points: Tumor memory CD4+ T cell TCR gene usage was found to cluster with blood and lymph node memory CD4+ cells and with lymph node naive CD4+ cells. Greatest tumor Treg TCR overlap was with tumor naive CD4+ cells.

Constant-region reverse primers amplified full-length variable regions, followed by semi-nested Nested Universal Primer A PCR. TCRdb itself ran the 5' RACE reads through MiXCR, one entry per CDR3 protein. Here the sample spans some 8,000 distinct CDR3 sequences, 40% to 60% being singletons. The CDR3 contains 13 residues. CDR1 SGHRS and CDR2 YFSETQ come from the germline V gene. Trimming took 3 bases from V and 2 from J, leaving 7 bases between them. The material sequenced was memory CD4+ T cells sorted from a lymph node. Noted subset: memory CD4+ T cells, CD4+CD45RO+CD25-. The sequence came from a female donor with breast cancer. The chain links TRBV5-1 to TRBJ2-3; D gene uncertain. Written as DNA, the CDR3 is TGCGCCAGCAGCTCCGGGTTCACAGATACGCAGTATTTT. Protein sequence: CASSSGFTDTQYF.